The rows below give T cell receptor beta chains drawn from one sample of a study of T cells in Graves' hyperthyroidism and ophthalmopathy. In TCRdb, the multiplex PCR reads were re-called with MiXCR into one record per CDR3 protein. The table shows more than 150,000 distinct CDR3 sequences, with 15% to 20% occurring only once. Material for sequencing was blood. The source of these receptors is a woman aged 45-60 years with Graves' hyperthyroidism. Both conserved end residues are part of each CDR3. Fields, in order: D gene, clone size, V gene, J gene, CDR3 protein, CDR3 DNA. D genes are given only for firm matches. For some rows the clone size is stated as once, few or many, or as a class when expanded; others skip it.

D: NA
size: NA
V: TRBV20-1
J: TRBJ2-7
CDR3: CSANEGAFSYEQYF
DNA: TGCAGTGCTAATGAGGGAGCATTCTCCTACGAGCAGTACTTC

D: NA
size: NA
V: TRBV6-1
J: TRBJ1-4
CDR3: CASSEFGLLATNEKLFF
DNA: TGTGCCAGCAGTGAATTCGGGCTACTGGCAACTAATGAAAAACTGTTTTTT

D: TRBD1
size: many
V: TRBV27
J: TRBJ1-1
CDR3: CASSPLTGGDTEAFF
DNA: TGTGCCAGCAGTCCATTGACAGGGGGCGACACTGAAGCTTTCTTT

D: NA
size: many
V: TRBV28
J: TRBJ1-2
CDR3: CASYLPHSIGYTF
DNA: TGTGCCAGCTACTTACCCCACAGTATAGGCTACACCTTC

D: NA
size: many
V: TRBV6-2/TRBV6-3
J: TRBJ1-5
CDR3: CASSYVQGIQPQHF
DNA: TGTGCCAGCAGTTACGTCCAGGGGATCCAGCCCCAGCATTTT

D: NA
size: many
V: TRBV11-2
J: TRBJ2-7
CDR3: CASTLGWLSDEQYF
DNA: TGTGCCAGCACCTTGGGATGGCTTAGCGACGAGCAGTACTTC

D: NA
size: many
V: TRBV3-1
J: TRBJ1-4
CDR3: CASSQVATNEKLFF
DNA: TGTGCCAGCAGCCAAGTGGCAACTAATGAAAAACTGTTTTTT

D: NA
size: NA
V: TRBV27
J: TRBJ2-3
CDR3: CASSLVGNPDTQYF
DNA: TGTGCCAGCAGTTTAGTAGGGAATCCAGATACGCAGTATTTT

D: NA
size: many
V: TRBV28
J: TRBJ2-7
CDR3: CASSYGGGAQYF
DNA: TGTGCCAGCAGTTACGGGGGCGGAGCGCAGTACTTC

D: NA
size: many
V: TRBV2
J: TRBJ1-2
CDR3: CASSEWVANYGYTF
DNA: TGTGCCAGCAGTGAATGGGTAGCTAACTATGGCTACACCTTC

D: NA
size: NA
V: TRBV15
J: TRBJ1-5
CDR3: CATSWDGGNQPQHF
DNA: TGTGCCACCAGCTGGGACGGAGGCAATCAGCCCCAGCATTTT

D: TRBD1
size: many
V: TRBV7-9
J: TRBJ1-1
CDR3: CASSFWTGGHTEAFF
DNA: TGTGCCAGCAGCTTCTGGACAGGGGGCCACACTGAAGCTTTCTTT

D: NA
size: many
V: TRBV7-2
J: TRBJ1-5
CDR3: CASSTQPNQPQHF
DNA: TGTGCCAGCAGCACCCAGCCGAATCAGCCCCAGCATTTT

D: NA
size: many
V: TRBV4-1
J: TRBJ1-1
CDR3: CASSGVDTEAFF
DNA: TGCGCCAGCAGTGGCGTGGACACTGAAGCTTTCTTT

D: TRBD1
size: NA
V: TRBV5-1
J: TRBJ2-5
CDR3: CASSLQGASQETQYF
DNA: TGCGCCAGCAGCTTACAGGGGGCATCCCAAGAGACCCAGTACTTC

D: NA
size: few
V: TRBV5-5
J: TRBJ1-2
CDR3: CASSLDFSSSVINYGYTF
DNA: TGTGCCAGCAGCTTGGATTTTAGCTCGAGCGTCATTAACTATGGCTACACCTTC

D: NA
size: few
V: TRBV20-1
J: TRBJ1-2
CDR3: CSASPPQGLRGYTF
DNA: TGCAGTGCTTCTCCACCCCAGGGGCTCCGGGGCTACACCTTC

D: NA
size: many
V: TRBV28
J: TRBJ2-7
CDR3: CASSLSPGGLQQYF
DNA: TGTGCCAGCAGTTTATCGCCCGGGGGGCTGCAGCAGTACTTC

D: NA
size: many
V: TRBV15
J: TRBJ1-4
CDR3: CATSSRDGNEKLFF
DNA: TGTGCCACCAGCAGCCGAGACGGTAATGAAAAACTGTTTTTT

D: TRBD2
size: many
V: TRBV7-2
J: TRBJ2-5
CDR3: CASSLHPAGGQETQYF
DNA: TGTGCCAGCAGCTTACATCCAGCGGGGGGCCAAGAGACCCAGTACTTC

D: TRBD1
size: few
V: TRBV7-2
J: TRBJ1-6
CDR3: CASSLGQVPSPLHF
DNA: TGTGCCAGCAGCTTGGGACAGGTACCTTCACCCCTCCACTTT

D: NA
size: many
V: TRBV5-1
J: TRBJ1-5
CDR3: CASSPGAAHQPQHF
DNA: TGCGCCAGCAGCCCGGGGGCCGCGCACCAGCCCCAGCATTTT

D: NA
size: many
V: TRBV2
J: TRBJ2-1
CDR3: CASREGALSNEQFF
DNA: TGTGCCAGCAGGGAGGGGGCGCTTAGCAATGAGCAGTTCTTC

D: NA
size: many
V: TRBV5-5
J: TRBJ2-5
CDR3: CASSFGREETQYF
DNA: TGTGCCAGCAGCTTTGGTCGGGAAGAGACCCAGTACTTC

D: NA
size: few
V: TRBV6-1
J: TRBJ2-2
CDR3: CAIGVVRNTGELFF
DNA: TGTGCCATCGGGGTGGTAAGGAACACCGGGGAGCTGTTTTTT

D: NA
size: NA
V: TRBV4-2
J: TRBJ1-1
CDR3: CASRPGTLNTEAFF
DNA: TGTGCCAGCAGACCCGGGACATTGAACACTGAAGCTTTCTTT

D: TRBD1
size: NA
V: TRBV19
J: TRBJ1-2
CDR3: CASRPDRGLYGYTF
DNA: TGTGCCAGTAGACCGGACAGGGGGCTCTATGGCTACACCTTC

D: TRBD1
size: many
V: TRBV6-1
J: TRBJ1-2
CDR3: CASSQRQGVRGYTF
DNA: TGTGCCAGCAGCCAACGACAGGGAGTACGTGGCTACACCTTC

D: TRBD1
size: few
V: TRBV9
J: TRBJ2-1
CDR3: CASSGTGTGGMYNEQFF
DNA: TGTGCCAGCAGTGGTACCGGGACAGGGGGCATGTACAATGAGCAGTTCTTC

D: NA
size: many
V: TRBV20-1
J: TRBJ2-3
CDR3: CSAREASTDTQYF
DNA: TGCAGTGCTAGAGAAGCGAGCACAGATACGCAGTATTTT

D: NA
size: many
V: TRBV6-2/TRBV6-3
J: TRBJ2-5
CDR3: CATRRGALQETQYF
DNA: TGTGCCACCCGACGAGGGGCCCTACAAGAGACCCAGTACTTC

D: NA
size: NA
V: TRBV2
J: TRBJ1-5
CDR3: CASHEGNQPQHF
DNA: TGTGCCAGCCACGAGGGCAATCAGCCCCAGCATTTT

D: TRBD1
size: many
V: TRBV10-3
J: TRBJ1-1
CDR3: CAIGSGTGGTEAFF
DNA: TGTGCCATCGGGTCCGGGACAGGGGGAACTGAAGCTTTCTTT

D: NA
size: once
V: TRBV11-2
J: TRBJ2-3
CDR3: CASSLDRVSTDTQYF
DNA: TGTGCCAGCAGCTTAGATCGGGTTAGCACAGATACGCAGTATTTT

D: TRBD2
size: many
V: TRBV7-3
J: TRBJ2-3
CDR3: CASSTGLAGMSDTQYF
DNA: TGTGCCAGCAGCACGGGACTAGCGGGGATGTCAGATACGCAGTATTTT

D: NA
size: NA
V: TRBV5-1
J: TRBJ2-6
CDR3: CASSLAAGSFSGANVLTF
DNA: TGCGCCAGCAGCTTGGCCGCGGGCTCCTTCTCTGGGGCCAACGTCCTGACTTTC

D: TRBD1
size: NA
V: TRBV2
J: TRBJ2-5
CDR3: CASMGQGGETQYF
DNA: TGTGCCAGCATGGGACAGGGTGGAGAGACCCAGTACTTC

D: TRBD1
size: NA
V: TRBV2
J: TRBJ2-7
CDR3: CASSLGQGVFYEQYF
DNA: TGTGCCAGCAGTTTGGGACAGGGAGTGTTCTACGAGCAGTACTTC

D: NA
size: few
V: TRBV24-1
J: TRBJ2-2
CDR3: CATSGIRASDRAGELFF
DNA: TGTGCCACCAGTGGGATTAGAGCTAGCGATCGGGCCGGGGAGCTGTTTTTT

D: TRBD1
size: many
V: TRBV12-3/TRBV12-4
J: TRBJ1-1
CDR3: CASSWTGMAFF
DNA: TGTGCCAGCAGTTGGACAGGGATGGCTTTCTTT

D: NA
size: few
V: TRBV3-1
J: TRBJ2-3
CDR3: CASSNKVRGVTDTQYF
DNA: TGTGCCAGCAGCAACAAAGTAAGGGGGGTCACAGATACGCAGTATTTT

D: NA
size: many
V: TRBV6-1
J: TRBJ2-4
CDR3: CASSSGVEGNIQYF
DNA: TGTGCCAGCAGTTCAGGGGTCGAGGGAAACATTCAGTACTTC

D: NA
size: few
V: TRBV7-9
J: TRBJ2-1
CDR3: CATSRGAAYNEQFF
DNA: TGTGCCACATCTCGGGGGGCGGCCTACAATGAGCAGTTCTTC

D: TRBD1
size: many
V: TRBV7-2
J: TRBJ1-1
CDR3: CASSLRQGTNTEAFF
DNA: TGTGCCAGCAGCCTAAGACAGGGAACGAACACTGAAGCTTTCTTT